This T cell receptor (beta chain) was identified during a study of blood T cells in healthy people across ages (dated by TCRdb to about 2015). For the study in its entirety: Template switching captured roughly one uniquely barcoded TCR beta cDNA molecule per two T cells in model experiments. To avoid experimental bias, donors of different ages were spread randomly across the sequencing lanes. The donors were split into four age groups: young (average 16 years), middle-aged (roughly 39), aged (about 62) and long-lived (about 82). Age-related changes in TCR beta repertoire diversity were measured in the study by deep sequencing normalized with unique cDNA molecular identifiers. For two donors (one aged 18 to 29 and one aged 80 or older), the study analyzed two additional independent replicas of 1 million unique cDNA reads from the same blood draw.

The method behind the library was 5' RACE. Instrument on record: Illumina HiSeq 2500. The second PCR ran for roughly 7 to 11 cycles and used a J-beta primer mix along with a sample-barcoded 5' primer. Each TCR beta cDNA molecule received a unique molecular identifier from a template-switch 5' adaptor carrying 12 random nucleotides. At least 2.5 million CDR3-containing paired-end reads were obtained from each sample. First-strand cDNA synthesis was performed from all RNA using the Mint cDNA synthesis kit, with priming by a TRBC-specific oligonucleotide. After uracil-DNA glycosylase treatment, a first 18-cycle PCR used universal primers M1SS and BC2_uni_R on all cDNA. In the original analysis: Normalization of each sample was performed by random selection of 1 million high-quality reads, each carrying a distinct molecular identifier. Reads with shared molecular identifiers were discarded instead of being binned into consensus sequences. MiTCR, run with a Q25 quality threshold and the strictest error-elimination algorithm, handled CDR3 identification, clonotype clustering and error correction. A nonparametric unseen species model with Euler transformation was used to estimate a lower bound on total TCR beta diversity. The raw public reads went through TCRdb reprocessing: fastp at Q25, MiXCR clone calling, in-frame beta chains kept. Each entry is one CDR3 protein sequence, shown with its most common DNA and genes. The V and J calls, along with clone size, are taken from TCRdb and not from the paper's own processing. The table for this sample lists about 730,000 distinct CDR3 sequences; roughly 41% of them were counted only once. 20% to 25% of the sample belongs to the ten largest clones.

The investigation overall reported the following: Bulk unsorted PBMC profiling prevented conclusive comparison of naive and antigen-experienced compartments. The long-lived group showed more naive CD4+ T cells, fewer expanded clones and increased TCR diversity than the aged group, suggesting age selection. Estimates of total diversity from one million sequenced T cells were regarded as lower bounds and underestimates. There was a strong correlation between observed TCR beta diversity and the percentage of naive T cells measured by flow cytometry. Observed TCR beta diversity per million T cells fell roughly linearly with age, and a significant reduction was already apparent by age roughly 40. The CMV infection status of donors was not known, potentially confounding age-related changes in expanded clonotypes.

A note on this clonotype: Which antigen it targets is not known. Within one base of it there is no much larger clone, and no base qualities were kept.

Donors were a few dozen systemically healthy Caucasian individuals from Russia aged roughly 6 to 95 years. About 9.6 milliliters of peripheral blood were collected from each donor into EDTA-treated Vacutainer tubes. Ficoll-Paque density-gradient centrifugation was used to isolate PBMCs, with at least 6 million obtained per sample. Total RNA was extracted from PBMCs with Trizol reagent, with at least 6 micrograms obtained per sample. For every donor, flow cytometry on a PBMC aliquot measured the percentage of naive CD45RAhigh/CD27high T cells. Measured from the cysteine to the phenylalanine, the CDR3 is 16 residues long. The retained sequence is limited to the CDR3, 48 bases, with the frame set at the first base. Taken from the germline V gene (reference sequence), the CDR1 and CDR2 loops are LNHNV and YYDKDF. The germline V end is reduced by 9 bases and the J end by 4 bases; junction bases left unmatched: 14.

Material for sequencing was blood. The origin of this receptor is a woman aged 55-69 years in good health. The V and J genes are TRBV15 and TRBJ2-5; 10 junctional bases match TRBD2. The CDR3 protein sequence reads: CATTASMTSGRETQYF. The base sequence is TGTGCCACAACAGCTTCCATGACTAGCGGGCGAGAGACCCAGTACTTC. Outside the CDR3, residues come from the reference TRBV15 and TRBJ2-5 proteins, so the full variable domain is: DAMVIQNPRYQVTQFGKPVTLSCSQTLNHNVMYWYQQKSSQAPKLLFHYYDKDFNNEADTPDNFQSRRPNTSFCFLDIRSPGLGDTAMYLCATTASMTSGRETQYFGPGTRLLVL.